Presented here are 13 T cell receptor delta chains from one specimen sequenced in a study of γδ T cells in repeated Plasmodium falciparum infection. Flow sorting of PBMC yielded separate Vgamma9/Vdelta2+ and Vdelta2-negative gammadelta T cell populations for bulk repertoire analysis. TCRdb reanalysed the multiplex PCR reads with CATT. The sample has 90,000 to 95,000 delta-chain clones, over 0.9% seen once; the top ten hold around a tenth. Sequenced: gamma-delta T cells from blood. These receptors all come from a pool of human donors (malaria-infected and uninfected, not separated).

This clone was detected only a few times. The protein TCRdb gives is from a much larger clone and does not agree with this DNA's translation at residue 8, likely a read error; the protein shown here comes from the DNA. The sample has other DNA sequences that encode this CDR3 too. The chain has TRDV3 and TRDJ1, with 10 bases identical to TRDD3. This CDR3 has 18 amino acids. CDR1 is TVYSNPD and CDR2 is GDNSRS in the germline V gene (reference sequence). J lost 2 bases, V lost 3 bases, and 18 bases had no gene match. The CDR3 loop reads CALWPSRGGYAFTDKLIF. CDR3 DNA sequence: TGTGCCTTGTGGCCTTCACGCGGGGGATACGCATTTACCGATAAACTCATCTTT.

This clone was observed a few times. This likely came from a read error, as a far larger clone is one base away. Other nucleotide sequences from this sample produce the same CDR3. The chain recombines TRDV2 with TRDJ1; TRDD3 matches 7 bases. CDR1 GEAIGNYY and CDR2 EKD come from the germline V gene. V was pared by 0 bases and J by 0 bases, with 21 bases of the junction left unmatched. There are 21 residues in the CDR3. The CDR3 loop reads CACDTKALGIGLDPYTDKLIF. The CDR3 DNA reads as TGTGCCTGTGACACCAAGGCACTGGGGATCGGGCTAGACCCGTACACCGATAAACTCATCTTT.

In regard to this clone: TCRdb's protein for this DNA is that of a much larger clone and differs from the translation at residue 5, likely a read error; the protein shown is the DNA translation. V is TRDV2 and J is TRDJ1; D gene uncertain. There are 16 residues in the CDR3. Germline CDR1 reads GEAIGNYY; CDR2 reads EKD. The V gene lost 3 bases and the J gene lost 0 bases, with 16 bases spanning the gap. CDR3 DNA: TGTGCCTGTGACTCCGTTGAACGGAGGTACACCGATAAACTCATCTTT. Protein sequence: CACDSVERRYTDKLIF.

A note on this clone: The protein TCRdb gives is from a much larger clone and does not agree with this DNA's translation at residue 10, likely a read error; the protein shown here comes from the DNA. As DNA, the CDR3 is TGTGCCTGTGACACTGGGTACTGGGGGAGACGGAACACCGATAAACTCATCTTT. Residues: CACDTGYWGRRNTDKLIF. The J gene is TRDJ1, the V gene TRDV2, with TRDD3 identical over 9 bases. TCRdb carries no J gene annotation; the J gene was assigned here by matching the DNA with germline. The trim removed 1 base at V and 0 bases at J, leaving 11 bases unmatched. In germline, CDR1 is GEAIGNYY, CDR2 EKD. The CDR3 length is 18 residues.

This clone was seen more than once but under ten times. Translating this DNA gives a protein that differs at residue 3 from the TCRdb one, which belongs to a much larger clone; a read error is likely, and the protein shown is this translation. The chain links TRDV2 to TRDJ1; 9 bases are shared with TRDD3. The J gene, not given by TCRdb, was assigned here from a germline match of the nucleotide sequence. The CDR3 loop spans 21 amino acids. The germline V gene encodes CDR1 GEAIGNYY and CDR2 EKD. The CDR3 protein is CARDTMILGDKDSNGTDKLIF. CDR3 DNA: TGTGCCCGTGACACCATGATCTTGGGGGATAAGGACTCCAATGGGACCGATAAACTCATCTTT.

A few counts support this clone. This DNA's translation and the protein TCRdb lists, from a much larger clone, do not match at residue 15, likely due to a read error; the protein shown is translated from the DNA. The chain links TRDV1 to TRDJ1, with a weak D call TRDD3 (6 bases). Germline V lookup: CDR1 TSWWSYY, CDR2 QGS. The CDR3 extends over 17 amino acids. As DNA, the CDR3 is TGTGCTCTTGGGTCAATTCGAGGGTGGGGGGTCACCGATAAATTCATCTTT. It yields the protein CALGSIRGWGVTDKFIF.

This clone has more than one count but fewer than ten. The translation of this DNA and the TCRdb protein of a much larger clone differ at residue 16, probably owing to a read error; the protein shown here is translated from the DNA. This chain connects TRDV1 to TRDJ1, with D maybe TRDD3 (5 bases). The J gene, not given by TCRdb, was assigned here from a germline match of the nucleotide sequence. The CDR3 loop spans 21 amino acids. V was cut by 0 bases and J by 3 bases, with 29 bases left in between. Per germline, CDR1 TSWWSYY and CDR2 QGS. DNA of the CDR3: TGTGCTCTTGGGGAACTAGCGGTGGCGGGATCCTCAAGGTGGTACGCCGATAAACTCATCTTT. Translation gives CALGELAVAGSSRWYADKLIF.

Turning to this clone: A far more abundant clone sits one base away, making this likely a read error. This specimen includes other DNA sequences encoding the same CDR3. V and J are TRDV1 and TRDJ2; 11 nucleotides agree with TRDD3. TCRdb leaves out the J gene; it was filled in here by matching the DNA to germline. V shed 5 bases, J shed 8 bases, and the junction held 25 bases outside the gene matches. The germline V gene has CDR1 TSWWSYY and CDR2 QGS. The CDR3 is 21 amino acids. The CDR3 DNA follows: TGTGCTCTTGGGTTTTCCTACCTGCAAGACCTGGGGGATACTCGGGCGGCACAACTCTTCTTT. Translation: CALGFSYLQDLGDTRAAQLFF.

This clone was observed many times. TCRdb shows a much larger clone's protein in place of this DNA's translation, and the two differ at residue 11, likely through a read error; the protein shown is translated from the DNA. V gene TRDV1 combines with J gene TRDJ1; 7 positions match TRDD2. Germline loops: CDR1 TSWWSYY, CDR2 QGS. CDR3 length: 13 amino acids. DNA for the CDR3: TGTGCTCTTGGGGAACTAGTTTCCTACAAACCCATCTTT. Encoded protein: CALGELVSYKPIF.

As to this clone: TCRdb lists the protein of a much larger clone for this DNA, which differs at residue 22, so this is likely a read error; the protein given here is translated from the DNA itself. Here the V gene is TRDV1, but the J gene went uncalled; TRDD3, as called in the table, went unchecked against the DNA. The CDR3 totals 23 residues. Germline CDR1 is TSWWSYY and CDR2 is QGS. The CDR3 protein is CALGETLGLPSVLGDTYTDKLTF. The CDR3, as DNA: TGTGCTCTTGGGGAAACTTTAGGTCTTCCCTCGGTACTGGGGGATACTTACACCGATAAACTCACCTTT.

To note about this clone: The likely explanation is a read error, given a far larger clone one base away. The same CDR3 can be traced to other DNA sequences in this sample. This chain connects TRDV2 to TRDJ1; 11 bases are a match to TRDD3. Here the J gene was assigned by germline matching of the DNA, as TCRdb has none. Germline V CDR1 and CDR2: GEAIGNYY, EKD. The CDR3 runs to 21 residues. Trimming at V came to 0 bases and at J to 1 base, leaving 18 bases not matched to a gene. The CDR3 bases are TGTGCCTGTGACACCGTCCTACTGGGGGATAAAAGGGGTCGGAGCACCGATAAACTCATCTTT. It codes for CACDTVLLGDKRGRSTDKLIF.

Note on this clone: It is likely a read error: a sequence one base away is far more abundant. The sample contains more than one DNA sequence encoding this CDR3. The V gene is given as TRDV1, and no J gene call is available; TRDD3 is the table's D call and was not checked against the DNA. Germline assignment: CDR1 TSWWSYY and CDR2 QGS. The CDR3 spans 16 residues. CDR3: CALGELAYRTGGRLIF. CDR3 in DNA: TGTGCTCTTGGGGAACTCGCGTACCGTACTGGGGGCCGCCTCATCTTC.

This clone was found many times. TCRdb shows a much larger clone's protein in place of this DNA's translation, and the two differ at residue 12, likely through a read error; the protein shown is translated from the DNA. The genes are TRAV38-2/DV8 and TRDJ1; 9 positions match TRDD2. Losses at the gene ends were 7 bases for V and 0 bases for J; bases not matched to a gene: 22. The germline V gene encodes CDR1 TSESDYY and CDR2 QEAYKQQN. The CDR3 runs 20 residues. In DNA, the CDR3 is TGTGCTTATTTACCTTCCTACAAGGGAATAAATGTTGTCTACACCGATAAACTCATCTTT. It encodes CAYLPSYKGINVVYTDKLIF.